This TCR beta chain stems from a study of T cells after yellow fever vaccination. In making TCR cDNA, 5'RACE template switching added a universal primer site and UMIs to it. One entry per CDR3 protein, called by TCRdb with MiXCR from the 5' RACE reads. The data show a few hundred thousand distinct CDR3 sequences, with around a sixth seen just once and around 15% held by the top ten. This clonotype was seen a few times. Its target is unknown. This CDR3 contains 16 residues. After removal of 4 bases from V and 2 bases from J, the junction contained 11 bases not matched to a gene. The germline V gene encodes CDR1 SGHRS and CDR2 YFSETQ. Study outcomes and limitations: Once the booster was given, most primary-vaccination clones reappeared, at 95% to 97% for CD4 and approximately 88% for CD8.

The material was PBMCs, obtained less than 6 days after the first yellow fever vaccination. This receptor was identified in a man aged 18 to 29 who received the YFV17D yellow fever vaccine. J is TRBJ1-1 and V is TRBV5-1, with 7 bases that match TRBD1. The CDR3: CASSAQGSGDNTEAFF. The CDR3 bases are TGCGCCAGCAGCGCACAGGGGAGCGGCGACAACACTGAAGCTTTCTTT.